Below are 8 T cell receptor beta chains sequenced from a single sample in a study of T-cell reconstitution after alpha-beta-depleted transplantation in children (dated by TCRdb to the mid-2010s). According to the study, the label for this sample's treatment or condition signals: allogeneic hematopoietic cell transplantation with graft depleted of TCRalphabeta T cells and CD19 B cells. Receptor amplification or capture employed PCR. This sample was sequenced with an Illumina HiSeq 2500. TCR library preparation used molecular barcoding, with unique molecular identifiers applied to normalize quantification of the TCRbeta repertoire. The public reads were run again by TCRdb, first through fastp at Q25 and then through MiXCR, and only productive beta chains were kept. Here each entry gathers all rows of one CDR3 protein and keeps the most common genes and DNA. The sample table shows around 490,000 distinct CDR3 sequences, and more than 9.5% are seen once. The leading ten clones occupy about 15% of the sample.

The specimen was PBMCs, mostly from graft donor cells, collected 180 days after TCRalphabeta/CD19-depleted stem cell transplant. Receptor source: a female patient between 2 and 15 years old who had a stem cell transplant for aplastic anemia, so the T cells may come from the graft donor.

The genes are TRBV27 and TRBJ1-2; 9 positions agree with TRBD1. In germline, CDR1 is MNHEY, CDR2 SMNVEV (reference sequence). The CDR3 is 13 amino acids. V shed 5 bases, J shed 7 bases, and the junction held 5 bases outside the gene matches. The CDR3: CASSPGTGIGYTF. As DNA, the CDR3 is TGTGCCAGCAGTCCCGGGACAGGGATTGGCTACACCTTC.

The chain has TRBV12-3 or TRBV12-4 and TRBJ2-7, with D tentatively TRBD2 (6 bases). This CDR3 has 12 residues. Trimming took 6 bases from V and 7 from J, leaving 13 bases between them. This CDR3 reads CASSRGRREQYV. As DNA, the CDR3 is TGTGCCAGCAGCCGGGGGAGAAGGGAGCAGTACGTC.

The chain links TRBV19 to TRBJ1-2; D perhaps matches TRBD1 (6 bases). Per the germline V gene, CDR1 is LNHDA and CDR2 is SQIVND (reference sequence). Trimming took 6 bases from V and 2 from J, leaving 19 bases between them. This CDR3 has 16 residues. This CDR3 reads CASRKGVDRSNYGYTF. The DNA for the CDR3 is TGTGCCAGTAGGAAAGGGGTGGACAGATCGAACTATGGCTACACCTTC.

This clonotype was observed a few times. J is TRBJ2-7 and V is TRBV5-8; TRBD1 is a possible D gene (6 bases). The germline CDR1 and CDR2 sequences are SGHTS and YDEGEE. The CDR3 is made up of 16 amino acids. V was trimmed by 2 bases and J by 5 bases, leaving 20 bases between them. The CDR3 nucleotides are TGTGCCAGCAGCTTATTTATGACAGGACCTTCTAACGAGCAGTACTTC. It specifies CASSLFMTGPSNEQYF.

The table lists this clonotype with a few counts. J is TRBJ1-1 and V is TRBV3-1; D gene unclear. Per the germline V gene, CDR1 is LGHDT and CDR2 is YNNKEL (reference sequence). V was pared by 5 bases and J by 6 bases, with 19 bases between. CDR3 length: 15 residues. The CDR3 nucleotides are TGTGCCAGCAGCTCCCTCCCCGACCCAACGGCTGAAGCTTTCTTT. Protein sequence: CASSSLPDPTAEAFF.

This clonotype was recorded many times. The CDR3 loop is CASSGLSGNSNEKLFF. The CDR3 DNA reads TGCGCCAGCAGCGGGCTATCAGGAAATTCCAATGAAAAACTGTTTTTT. The genes are TRBV5-1 and TRBJ1-4; D is uncertain. CDR3 size: 16 residues. The ends were cut back, 4 bases at V and 5 bases at J, with 18 bases in the middle. CDR1 is SGHRS, CDR2 YFSETQ, per germline. The full variable domain, completed using reference TRBV5-1 and TRBJ1-4, is KAGVTQTPRYLIKTRGQQVTLSCSPISGHRSVSWYQQTPGQGLQFLFEYFSETQRNKGNFPGRFSGRQFSNSRSEMNVSTLELGDSALYLCASSGLSGNSNEKLFFGSGTQLSVL.

The chain is built from TRBV20-1 and TRBJ2-1, with D tentatively TRBD1 (5 bases). The length of the CDR3 is 15 residues. The V and J ends lost 1 base and 8 bases respectively, with 18 bases between them. Germline values: CDR1 DFQATT, CDR2 SNEGSKA (reference sequence). The CDR3: CSARGGRMLTYEQFF. CDR3 nucleotides: TGCAGTGCTAGAGGGGGCAGGATGTTGACCTATGAGCAGTTCTTC.

This clonotype was seen only a few times. The genes are TRBV29-1 and TRBJ2-3; D is ambiguous. The CDR3 spans 12 residues. Germline V gene data show CDR1 as SQVTM and CDR2 as ANQGSEA. Trimming took 2 bases from V and 3 from J, leaving 6 bases between them. The CDR3 DNA reads as TGCAGCGTTGAACGGACGACAGATACGCAGTATTTT. This translates into CSVERTTDTQYF.